This T cell receptor (beta chain) originates from a study of cytotoxic CD8 clonotypes in ibrutinib-treated CLL. Study as a whole: Averaging across samples gave 255,043 productive templates and around 90,000 productive rearrangements.

Study results and caveats: Clonality increased at ibrutinib response and stayed stable in sustained remission. At progression, however, it fell back toward baseline.

The repertoire was sequenced with immunoSEQ multiplex PCR; TCRdb's copy has only in-frame clones and lacks some. This table has approximately 140,000 clones, around three quarters appearing once. With respect to this clone: Its antigen is unidentified.

Sequenced material: PBMCs, taken after 12 months of ibrutinib treatment. The clonotype was recovered from a human donor with chronic lymphocytic leukemia.

CDR3 DNA sequence: TGCGCCAGCAGCCCGTACCCGGGGAAGTCACCCCTCCACTTT. Translating gives CASSPYPGKSPLHF. The chain joins TRBV4-3 to TRBJ1-6; D call uncertain. The ends were cut back, 4 bases at V and 10 bases at J, with 14 bases in the middle. The CDR3 contains 14 residues. In germline, CDR1 is LGHNA, CDR2 YSLEER.